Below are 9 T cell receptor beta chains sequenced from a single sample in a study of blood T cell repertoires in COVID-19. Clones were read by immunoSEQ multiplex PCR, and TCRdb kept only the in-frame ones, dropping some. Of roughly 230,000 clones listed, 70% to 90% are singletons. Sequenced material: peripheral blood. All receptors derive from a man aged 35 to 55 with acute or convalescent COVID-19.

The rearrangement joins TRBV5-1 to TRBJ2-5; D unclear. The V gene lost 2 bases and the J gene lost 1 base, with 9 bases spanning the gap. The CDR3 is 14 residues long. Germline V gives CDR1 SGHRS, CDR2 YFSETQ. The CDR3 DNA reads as TGCGCCAGCAGCTTTCTAGGCGGCCAAGAGACCCAGTACTTC. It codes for CASSFLGGQETQYF.

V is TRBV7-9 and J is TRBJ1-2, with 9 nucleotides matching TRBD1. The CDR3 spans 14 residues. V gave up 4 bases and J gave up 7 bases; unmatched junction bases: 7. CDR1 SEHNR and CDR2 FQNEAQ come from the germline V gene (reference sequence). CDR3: CASSWTGDLGGYTF. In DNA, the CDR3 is TGTGCCAGCAGCTGGACAGGGGATTTGGGTGGCTACACCTTC. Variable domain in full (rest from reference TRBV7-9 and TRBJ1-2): DTGVSQNPRHKITKRGQNVTFRCDPISEHNRLYWYRQTLGQGPEFLTYFQNEAQLEKSRLLSDRFSAERPKGSFSTLEIQRTEQGDSAMYLCASSWTGDLGGYTFGSGTRLTVV.

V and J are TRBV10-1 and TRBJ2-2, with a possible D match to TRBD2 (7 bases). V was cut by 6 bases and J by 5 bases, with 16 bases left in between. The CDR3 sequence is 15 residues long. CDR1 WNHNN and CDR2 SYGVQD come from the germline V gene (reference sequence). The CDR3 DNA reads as TGCGCCAGCAGCCCGGGGGGCGCCGGGACCGGGGAGCTGTTTTTT. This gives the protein CASSPGGAGTGELFF.

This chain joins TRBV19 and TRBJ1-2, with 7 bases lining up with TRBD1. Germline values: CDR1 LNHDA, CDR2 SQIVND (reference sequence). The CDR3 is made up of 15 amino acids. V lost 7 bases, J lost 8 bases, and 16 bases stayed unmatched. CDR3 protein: CASIEDSQGTRGYTF. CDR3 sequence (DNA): TGTGCCAGTATAGAGGACTCACAGGGGACGAGGGGCTACACCTTC.

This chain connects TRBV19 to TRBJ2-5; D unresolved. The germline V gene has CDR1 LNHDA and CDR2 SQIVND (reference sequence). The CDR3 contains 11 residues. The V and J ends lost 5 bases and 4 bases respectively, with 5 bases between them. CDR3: CASSAGETQYF. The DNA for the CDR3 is TGTGCCAGTAGTGCCGGAGAGACCCAGTACTTC.

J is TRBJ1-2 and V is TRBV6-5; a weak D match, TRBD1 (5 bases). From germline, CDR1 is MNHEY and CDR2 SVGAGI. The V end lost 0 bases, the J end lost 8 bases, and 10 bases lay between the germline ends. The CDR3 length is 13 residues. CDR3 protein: CASSYSSGQGYTF. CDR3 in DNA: TGTGCCAGCAGTTACTCGTCAGGGCAAGGCTACACCTTC.

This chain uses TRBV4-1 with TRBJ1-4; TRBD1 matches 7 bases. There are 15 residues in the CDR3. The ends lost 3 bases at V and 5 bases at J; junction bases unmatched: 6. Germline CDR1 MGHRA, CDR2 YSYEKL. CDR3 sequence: CASSQGDSRNEKLFF. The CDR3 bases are TGCGCCAGCAGCCAGGGGGACAGCCGGAATGAAAAACTGTTTTTT.

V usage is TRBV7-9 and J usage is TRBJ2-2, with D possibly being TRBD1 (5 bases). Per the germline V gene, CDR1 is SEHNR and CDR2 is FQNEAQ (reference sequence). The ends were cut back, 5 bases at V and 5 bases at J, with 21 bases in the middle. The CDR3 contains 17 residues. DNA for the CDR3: TGTGCCAGCAGCCTCATAAACGCAGGGATGGGGACCGGGGAGCTGTTTTTT. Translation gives CASSLINAGMGTGELFF.

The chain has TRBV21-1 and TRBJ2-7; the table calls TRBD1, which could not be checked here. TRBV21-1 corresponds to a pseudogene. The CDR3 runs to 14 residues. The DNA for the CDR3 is TGTGCCAGCAGCGTCGATGACAGAGCCTACGAGCAGTACTTC. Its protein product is CASSVDDRAYEQYF.